Described below is a single T cell receptor (beta chain) sequence and its context. The CDR3 is made up of 14 amino acids. The germline V gene has CDR1 SNHLY and CDR2 FYNNEI. These data are taken from a study of cytomegalovirus exposure and HLA in healthy donors. 60 Vbeta and 13 Jbeta primers were used in PCR. Only in-frame clones appear in the TCRdb table, and some are missing; sequencing was by immunoSEQ multiplex PCR. The table includes approximately 140,000 clones, more than 60% detected once. The TCR was taken from a woman in her thirties or forties in good health and CMV-seronegative. The V call is TRBV2, the J call TRBJ2-5, with TRBD2 matching over 7 bases. The J call is doubtful: the DNA matches TRBJ2-7 better. The sample consisted of PBMCs. The CDR3, as DNA: TGTGCCAGCAGTGAAGCGCGGGGCGGGGGCGAGCAGTACTTC. As protein: CASSEARGGGEQYF.